The clone carrying this T cell receptor beta chain has a handful of counts. Donors were grouped by their self-reported clinical history. Cohort 3 donors counted as recovered after two negative PCRs, clearance, or resolved symptoms. After removal of 5 bases from V and 5 bases from J, the junction contained 5 bases not matched to a gene. This CDR3 region has 15 residues. Germline V gene data show CDR1 as SEHNR and CDR2 as FQNEAQ (reference sequence). The record originates from a study of blood T cell repertoires in COVID-19. Study summary: The United States, Italy and Spain supplied acute and convalescent COVID-19 samples. Nucleic acid was either cDNA or gDNA, and it came from T cells, B-cell-depleted T cells, or PBMCs.

Profiling relied on immunoSEQ multiplex PCR, and the TCRdb table lists in-frame clones only, not all of them. The sample records a few hundred thousand clones, over 75% being singletons. The chain links TRBV7-9 to TRBJ2-2, with 10 bases lining up with TRBD1. Sequenced material: PBMCs or T cells enriched from blood (not recorded which). The receptor was derived from a woman in her twenties or thirties who had recovered from COVID-19. CDR3 nucleotides: TGTGCCAGCAGCCCAGGGACAGGGGAGACCGGGGAGCTGTTTTTT. Amino acid sequence: CASSPGTGETGELFF.